Described below is a single T cell receptor beta chain sequence and its context. The data were produced by immunoSEQ multiplex PCR, yet TCRdb's version contains in-frame clones alone and is incomplete. The data hold roughly 160,000 clones, with approximately 80% observed a single time. Assignments of participants to cohorts depended upon their own reported clinical history. This sample stems from a study of blood T cell repertoires in COVID-19. The sequencing input was PBMCs or T cells enriched from blood (not recorded which). This receptor was identified in a woman between 55 and 75 years old who had recovered from COVID-19.

CDR3 bases: TGTGCCAGCAGTACACAGGGGGCACGACGAAACACCATATATTTT. Translated, it gives CASSTQGARRNTIYF. The rearrangement uses TRBV2 and TRBJ1-3; 9 bases are shared with TRBD1. Germline V lookup: CDR1 SNHLY, CDR2 FYNNEI. With 5 bases clipped from V and 5 bases from J, the junction kept 7 bases outside the gene matches. The length of the CDR3 is 15 residues.